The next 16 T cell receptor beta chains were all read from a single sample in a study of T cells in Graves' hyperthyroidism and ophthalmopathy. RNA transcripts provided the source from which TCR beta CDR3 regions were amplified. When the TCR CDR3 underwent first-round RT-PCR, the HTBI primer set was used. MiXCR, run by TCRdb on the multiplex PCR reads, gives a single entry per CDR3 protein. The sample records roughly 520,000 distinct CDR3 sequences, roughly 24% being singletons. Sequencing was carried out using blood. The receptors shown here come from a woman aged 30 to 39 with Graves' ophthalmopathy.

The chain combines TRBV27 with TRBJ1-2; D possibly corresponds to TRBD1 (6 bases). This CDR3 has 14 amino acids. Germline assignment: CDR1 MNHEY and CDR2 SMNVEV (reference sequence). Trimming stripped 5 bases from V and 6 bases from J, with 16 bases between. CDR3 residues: CASSPRGGANGYTF. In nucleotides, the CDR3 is TGTGCCAGCAGTCCTCGTGGGGGGGCAAATGGCTACACCTTC.

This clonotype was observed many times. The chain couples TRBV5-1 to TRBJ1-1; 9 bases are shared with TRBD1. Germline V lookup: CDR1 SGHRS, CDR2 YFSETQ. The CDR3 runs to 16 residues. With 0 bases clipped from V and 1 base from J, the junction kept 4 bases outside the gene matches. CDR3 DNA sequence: TGCGCCAGCAGCTTGGGTGACAGGGGGTGGAACACTGAAGCTTTCTTT. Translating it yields CASSLGDRGWNTEAFF.

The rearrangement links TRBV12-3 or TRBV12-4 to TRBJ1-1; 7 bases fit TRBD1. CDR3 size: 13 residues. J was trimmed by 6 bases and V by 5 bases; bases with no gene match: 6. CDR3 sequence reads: CASSQGVRAEAFF. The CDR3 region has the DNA TGTGCCAGCAGTCAGGGGGTTCGGGCTGAAGCTTTCTTT.

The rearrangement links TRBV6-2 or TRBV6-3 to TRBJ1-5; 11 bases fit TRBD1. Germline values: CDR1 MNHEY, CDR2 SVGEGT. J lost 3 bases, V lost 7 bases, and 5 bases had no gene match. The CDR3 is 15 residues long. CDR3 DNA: TGTGCCAGCATTGGGACAGGGGGTTCCAATCAGCCCCAGCATTTT. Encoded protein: CASIGTGGSNQPQHF.

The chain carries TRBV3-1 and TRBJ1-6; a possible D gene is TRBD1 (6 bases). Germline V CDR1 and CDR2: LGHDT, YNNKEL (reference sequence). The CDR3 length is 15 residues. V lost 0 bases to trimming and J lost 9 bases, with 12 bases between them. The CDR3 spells CASSQDGGDSSPLHF. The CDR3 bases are TGTGCCAGCAGCCAAGATGGGGGCGACAGTTCACCCCTCCACTTT.

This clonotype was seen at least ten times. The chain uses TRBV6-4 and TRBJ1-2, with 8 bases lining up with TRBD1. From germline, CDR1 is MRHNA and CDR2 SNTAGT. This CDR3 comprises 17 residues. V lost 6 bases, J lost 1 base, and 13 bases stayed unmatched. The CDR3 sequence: CASSPNALDRVNYGYTF. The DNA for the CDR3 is TGTGCCAGCAGCCCCAATGCTCTGGACAGGGTTAACTATGGCTACACCTTC.

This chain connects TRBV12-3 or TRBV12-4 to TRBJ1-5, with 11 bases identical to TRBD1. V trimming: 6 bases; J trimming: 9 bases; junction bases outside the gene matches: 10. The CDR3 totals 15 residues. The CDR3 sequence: CASSFGTGGTMPQHF. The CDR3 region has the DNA TGTGCCAGCAGCTTCGGGACAGGGGGTACCATGCCCCAGCATTTT.

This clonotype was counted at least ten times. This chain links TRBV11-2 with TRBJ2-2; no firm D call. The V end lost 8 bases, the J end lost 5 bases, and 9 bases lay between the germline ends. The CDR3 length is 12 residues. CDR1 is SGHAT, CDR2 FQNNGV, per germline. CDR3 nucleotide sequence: TGTGCCAGCCCTCGAGATACCGGGGAGCTGTTTTTT. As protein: CASPRDTGELFF. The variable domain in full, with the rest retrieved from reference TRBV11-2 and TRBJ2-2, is EAGVAQSPRYKIIEKRQSVAFWCNPISGHATLYWYQQILGQGPKLLIQFQNNGVVDDSQLPKDRFSAERLKGVDSTLKIQPAKLEDSAVYLCASPRDTGELFFGEGSRLTVL.

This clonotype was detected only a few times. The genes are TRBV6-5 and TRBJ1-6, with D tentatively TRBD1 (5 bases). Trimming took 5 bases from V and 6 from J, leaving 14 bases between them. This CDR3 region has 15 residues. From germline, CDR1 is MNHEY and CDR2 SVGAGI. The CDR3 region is CASSIPGRINSPLHF. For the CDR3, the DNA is TGTGCCAGCAGTATACCGGGACGGATTAATTCACCCCTCCACTTT.

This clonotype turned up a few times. The CDR3 protein is CSVGRGLAGTGELFF. Written as DNA, the CDR3 is TGCAGCGTTGGCAGGGGACTAGCGGGGACCGGGGAGCTGTTTTTT. V usage is TRBV29-1 and J usage is TRBJ2-2, with 13 bases aligning to TRBD2. Trimming took 4 bases from V and 5 from J; bases not matched to a gene: 4. Germline values: CDR1 SQVTM, CDR2 ANQGSEA. This CDR3 is built from 15 residues.

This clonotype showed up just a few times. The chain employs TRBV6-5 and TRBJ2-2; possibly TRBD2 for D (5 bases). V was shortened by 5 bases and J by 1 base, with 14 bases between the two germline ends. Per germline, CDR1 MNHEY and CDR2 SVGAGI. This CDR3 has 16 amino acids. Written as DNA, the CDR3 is TGTGCCAGCAGTAACCGACGGGGAGTGAACACCGGGGAGCTGTTTTTT. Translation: CASSNRRGVNTGELFF.

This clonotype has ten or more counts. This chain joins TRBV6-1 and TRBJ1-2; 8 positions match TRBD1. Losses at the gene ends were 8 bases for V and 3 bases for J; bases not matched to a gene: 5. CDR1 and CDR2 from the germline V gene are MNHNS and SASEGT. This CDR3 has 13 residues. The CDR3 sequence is CASRTGRDYGYTF. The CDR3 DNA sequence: TGTGCCAGCCGGACAGGGAGGGACTATGGCTACACCTTC.

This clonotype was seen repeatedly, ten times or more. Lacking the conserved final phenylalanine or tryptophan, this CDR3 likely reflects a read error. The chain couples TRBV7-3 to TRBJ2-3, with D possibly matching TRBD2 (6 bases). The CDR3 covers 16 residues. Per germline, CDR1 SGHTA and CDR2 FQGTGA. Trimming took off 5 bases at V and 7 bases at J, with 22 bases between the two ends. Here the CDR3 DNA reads TGTGCCAGCAGCCCGCGACTAGGGGCAGGAATAAATACGCAGTATTCT. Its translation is CASSPRLGAGINTQYS.

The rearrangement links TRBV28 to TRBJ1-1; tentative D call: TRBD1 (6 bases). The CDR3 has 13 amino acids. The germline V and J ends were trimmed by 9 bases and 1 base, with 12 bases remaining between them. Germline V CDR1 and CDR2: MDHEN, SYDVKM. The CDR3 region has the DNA TGTGCCAGTCACCAACAGGGGAACACTGAAGCTTTCTTT. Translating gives CASHQQGNTEAFF. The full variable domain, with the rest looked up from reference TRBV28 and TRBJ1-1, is DVKVTQSSRYLVKRTGEKVFLECVQDMDHENMFWYRQDPGLGLRLIYFSYDVKMKEKGDIPEGYSVSREKKERFSLILESASTNQTSMYLCASHQQGNTEAFFGQGTRLTVV.

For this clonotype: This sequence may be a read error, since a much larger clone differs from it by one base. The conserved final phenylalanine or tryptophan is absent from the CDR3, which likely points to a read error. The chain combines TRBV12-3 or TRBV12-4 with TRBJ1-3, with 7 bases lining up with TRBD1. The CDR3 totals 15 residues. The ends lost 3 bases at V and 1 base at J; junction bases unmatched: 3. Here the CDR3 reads CASSFDRVSGNTIYL. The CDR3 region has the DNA TGTGCCAGCAGTTTCGACAGGGTATCTGGAAACACCATATATTTA.

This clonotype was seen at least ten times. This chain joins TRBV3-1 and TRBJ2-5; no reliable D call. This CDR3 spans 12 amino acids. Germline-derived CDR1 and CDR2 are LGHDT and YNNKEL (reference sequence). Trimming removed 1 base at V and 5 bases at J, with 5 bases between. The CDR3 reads CASSQVLETQYF. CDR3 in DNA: TGTGCCAGCAGCCAAGTTTTGGAGACCCAGTACTTC.